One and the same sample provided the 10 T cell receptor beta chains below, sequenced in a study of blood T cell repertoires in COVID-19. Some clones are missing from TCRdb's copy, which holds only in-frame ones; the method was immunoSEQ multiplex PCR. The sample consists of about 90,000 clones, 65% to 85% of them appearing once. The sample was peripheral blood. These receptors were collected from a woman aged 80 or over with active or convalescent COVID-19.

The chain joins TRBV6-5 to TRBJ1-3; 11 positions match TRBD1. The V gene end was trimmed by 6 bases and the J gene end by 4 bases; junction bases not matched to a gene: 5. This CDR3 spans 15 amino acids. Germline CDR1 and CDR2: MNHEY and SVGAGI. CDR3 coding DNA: TGTGCCAGCAGCCGGACAGGGGGCCGGGGAAACACCATATATTTT. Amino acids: CASSRTGGRGNTIYF.

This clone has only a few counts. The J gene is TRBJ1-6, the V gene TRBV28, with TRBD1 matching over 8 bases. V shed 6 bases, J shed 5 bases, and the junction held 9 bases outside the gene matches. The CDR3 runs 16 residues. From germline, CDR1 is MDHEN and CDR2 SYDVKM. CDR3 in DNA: TGTGCCAGCAGAAAGACAGGGGCCCTAAATAATTCACCCCTCCACTTT. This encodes CASRKTGALNNSPLHF.

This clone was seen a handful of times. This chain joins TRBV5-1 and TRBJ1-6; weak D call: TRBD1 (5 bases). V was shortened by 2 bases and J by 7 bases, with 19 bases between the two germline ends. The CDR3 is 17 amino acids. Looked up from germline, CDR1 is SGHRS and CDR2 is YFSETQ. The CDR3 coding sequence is TGCGCCAGCAGCTTCTATGGGACGTCCGGAGGGAATTCACCCCTCCACTTT. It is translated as CASSFYGTSGGNSPLHF.

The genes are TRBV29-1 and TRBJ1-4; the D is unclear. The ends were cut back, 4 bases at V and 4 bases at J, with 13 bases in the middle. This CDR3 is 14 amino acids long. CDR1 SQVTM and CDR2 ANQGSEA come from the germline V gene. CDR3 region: CSVGEAQLNEKLFF. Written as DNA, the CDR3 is TGCAGCGTTGGCGAGGCGCAGCTTAATGAAAAACTGTTTTTT. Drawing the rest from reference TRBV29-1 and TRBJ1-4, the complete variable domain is SAVISQKPSRDICQRGTSLTIQCQVDSQVTMMFWYRQQPGQSLTLIATANQGSEATYESGFVIDKFPISRPNLTFSTLTVSNMSPEDSSIYLCSVGEAQLNEKLFFGSGTQLSVL.

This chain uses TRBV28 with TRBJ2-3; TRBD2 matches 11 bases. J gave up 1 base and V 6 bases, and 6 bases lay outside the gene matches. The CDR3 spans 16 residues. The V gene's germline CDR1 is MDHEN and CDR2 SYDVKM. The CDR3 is CASRLRTSGRTDTQYF. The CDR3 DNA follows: TGTGCCAGCAGACTTAGGACTAGCGGGCGCACAGATACGCAGTATTTT.

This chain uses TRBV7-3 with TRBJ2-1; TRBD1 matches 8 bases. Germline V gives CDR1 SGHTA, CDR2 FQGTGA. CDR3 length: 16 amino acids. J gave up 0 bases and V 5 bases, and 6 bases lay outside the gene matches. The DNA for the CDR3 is TGTGCCAGCAGCCCTGGCAGGGGGCGCTCCTACAATGAGCAGTTCTTC. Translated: CASSPGRGRSYNEQFF.

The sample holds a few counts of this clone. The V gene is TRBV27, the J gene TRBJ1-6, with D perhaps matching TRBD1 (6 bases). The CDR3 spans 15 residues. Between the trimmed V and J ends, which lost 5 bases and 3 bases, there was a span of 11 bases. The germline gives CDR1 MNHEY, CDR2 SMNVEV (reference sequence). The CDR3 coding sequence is TGTGCCAGCAGTCGGCCACAGGGCTATAATTCACCCCTCCACTTT. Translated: CASSRPQGYNSPLHF.

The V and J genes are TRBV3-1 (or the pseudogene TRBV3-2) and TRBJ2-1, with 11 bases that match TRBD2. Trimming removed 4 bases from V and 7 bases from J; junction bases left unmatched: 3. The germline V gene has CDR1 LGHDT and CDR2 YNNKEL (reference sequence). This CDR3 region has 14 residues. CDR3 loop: CASSLAGGGNEQFF. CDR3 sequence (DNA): TGTGCCAGCAGCCTAGCGGGAGGGGGTAATGAGCAGTTCTTC.

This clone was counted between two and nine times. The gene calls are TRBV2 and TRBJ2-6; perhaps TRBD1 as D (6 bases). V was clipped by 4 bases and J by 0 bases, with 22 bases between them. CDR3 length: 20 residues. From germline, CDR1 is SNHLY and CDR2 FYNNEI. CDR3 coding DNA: TGTGCCAGCAGTGTATACAGGGAAATGGGATATATCTCTGGGGCCAACGTCCTGACTTTC. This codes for CASSVYREMGYISGANVLTF.

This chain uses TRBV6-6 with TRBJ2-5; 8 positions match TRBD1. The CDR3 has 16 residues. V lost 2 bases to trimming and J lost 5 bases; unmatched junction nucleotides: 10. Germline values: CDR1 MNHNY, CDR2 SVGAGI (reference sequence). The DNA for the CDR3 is TGTGCCAGCAGTTACAGCACAGGGGGACTCGTGGAGACCCAGTACTTC. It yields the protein CASSYSTGGLVETQYF.